Here is one TCR beta chain with its context. Its antigen is undetermined. Germline CDR1 reads MNHNS; CDR2 reads SASEGT. The J segment lost 2 bases and the V segment lost 6 bases, leaving 9 bases of the junction unmatched. The CDR3 is made up of 15 amino acids. This sample stems from a study of cytomegalovirus exposure and HLA in healthy donors. Findings of the study overall: When a later analysis was performed, an Asian-associated ancestry cluster reportedly had fewer N-insertions than the approximately 680-donor mean. Rarity marked most TCR sequences, yet some public TCRs occurred in many donors. Certain sequence variants were highly shared and formed a cluster, and this cluster was likely a sequencing artifact. Later, an analysis found that common viral pathogens appeared to be linked with several of the most significant clusters.

Primers for the PCR totalled 60 Vbeta and 13 Jbeta. Generated by immunoSEQ multiplex PCR, the TCRdb table keeps only in-frame clones and is missing some. The sample contains roughly 170,000 clones, approximately 72% of which appear only once. Material: PBMCs. The chain recombines TRBV6-1 with TRBJ2-7; 8 bases match TRBD1. The receptor was derived from a female donor in good health and CMV-seronegative. In DNA form, the CDR3 reads TGTGCCAGCAGCTACGGACAGGGACCCACCTACGAGCAGTACTTC. This encodes CASSYGQGPTYEQYF.